This TCR beta chain was retrieved from a study of blood T cell repertoires in COVID-19. Background on the study: Nucleic acid was either cDNA or gDNA, and it came from T cells, B-cell-depleted T cells, or PBMCs.

Under the authors' procedure: By means of reference gene primer amplification, nucleated cell counts were estimated. The protocol was immunoSEQ multiplex PCR, while the TCRdb copy is restricted to in-frame clones and leaves out a portion. V and J calls and clone size are as listed in that table; D and trimming were resolved from the DNA. The sample contains a few hundred thousand clones, about nine tenths of which appear only once. From germline, CDR1 is SGHAT and CDR2 FQNNGV. The CDR3 has 13 amino acids. The ends lost 0 bases at V and 15 bases at J; junction bases unmatched: 8. V and J are TRBV11-2 and TRBJ2-1; 7 positions agree with TRBD1. Sample: peripheral blood. The clonotype originates from a woman aged 55-70 years with COVID-19, enrolled during active disease. CDR3 in DNA: TGTGCCAGCAGCTTAGATCGGACAGGATCGAGGTTCTTC. Protein product: CASSLDRTGSRFF.